A selection of T cell receptor beta chains follows, all from one sample in a study of vaccination and CD4 T cells after COVID-19. TCRdb itself ran the PCR reads through MiXCR, one entry per CDR3 protein. The sample has several thousand distinct CDR3 sequences; about 28% are singletons. These receptors have no identified antigens. The sequenced material came from CD4+ T cells from blood, cultured in vitro. These receptor sequences come from a human donor in good health. Each CDR3 is given with its conserved first and last residue. D genes are given only for firm matches. Expanded clones get a size class; other rows say once, few or many, or leave the size out.

D: NA
V: TRBV6-5
size: few
J: TRBJ1-6
length: 16
CDR3: CASSYGAIRDRSPLHF
DNA: TGTGCCAGCAGTTACGGGGCAATAAGGGATAGGTCACCCCTCCACTTT

D: NA
V: TRBV24-1
size: few
J: TRBJ1-5
length: 14
CDR3: CATSGPGQNQPQHF
DNA: TGTGCCACCAGTGGACCGGGACAAAATCAGCCCCAGCATTTT

D: NA
V: TRBV6-5
size: NA
J: TRBJ1-5
length: 15
CDR3: CASSYSTGSNQPQHF
DNA: TGTGCCAGCAGTTACTCGACCGGGAGCAATCAGCCCCAGCATTTT

D: NA
V: TRBV20-1
size: NA
J: TRBJ1-5
length: 12
CDR3: CSASVSLQPQHF
DNA: TGCAGTGCTAGTGTAAGTCTTCAGCCCCAGCATTTT

D: TRBD1
V: TRBV7-6
size: NA
J: TRBJ2-7
length: 14
CDR3: CASSLGTGLYEQYF
DNA: TGTGCCAGCAGCTTAGGGACAGGACTCTACGAGCAGTACTTC

D: NA
V: TRBV6-1
size: NA
J: TRBJ1-3
length: 15
CDR3: CASSGGQRSGNTIYF
DNA: TGTGCCAGCAGCGGCGGACAGCGCTCTGGAAACACCATATATTTT

D: NA
V: TRBV27
size: few
J: TRBJ2-7
length: 14
CDR3: CASRWSRETYEQYF
DNA: TGTGCCAGCAGGTGGTCGCGGGAAACCTACGAGCAGTACTTC

D: NA
V: TRBV5-4
size: NA
J: TRBJ2-1
length: 12
CDR3: CASSLETGLVFF
DNA: TGTGCCAGCAGCTTGGAGACGGGGTTAGTTTTCTTC

D: NA
V: TRBV6-5
size: NA
J: TRBJ2-7
length: 14
CDR3: CASSYNREAYEQYF
DNA: TGTGCCAGCAGTTATAACAGGGAGGCGTACGAGCAGTACTTC

D: NA
V: TRBV19
size: NA
J: TRBJ2-3
length: 14
CDR3: CASWSGAGGRTQYF
DNA: TGTGCCAGTTGGTCAGGGGCCGGAGGCCGTACGCAGTATTTT

D: TRBD1
V: TRBV20-1
size: NA
J: TRBJ1-5
length: 16
CDR3: CSAPGQGYGSNQPQHF
DNA: TGCAGTGCCCCGGGACAGGGGTATGGTAGCAATCAGCCCCAGCATTTT

D: TRBD2
V: TRBV7-6
size: NA
J: TRBJ2-3
length: 15
CDR3: CASIPGGGSTDTQYF
DNA: TGTGCCAGCATCCCCGGGGGGGGGTCCACAGATACGCAGTATTTT

D: NA
V: TRBV18
size: NA
J: TRBJ1-5
length: 15
CDR3: CASSPGIGSNQPQHF
DNA: TGTGCCAGCTCCCCGGGGATTGGTAGCAATCAGCCCCAGCATTTT

D: TRBD2
V: TRBV7-3
size: NA
J: TRBJ2-3
length: 15
CDR3: CASSPLSGGADTQYF
DNA: TGTGCCAGCAGCCCTCTTAGCGGGGGGGCAGATACGCAGTATTTT

D: TRBD1
V: TRBV9
size: NA
J: TRBJ1-2
length: 16
CDR3: CASSGGTGTGPYGYTF
DNA: TGTGCCAGCAGCGGGGGGACCGGGACAGGCCCCTATGGCTACACCTTC

D: TRBD2
V: TRBV7-3
size: few
J: TRBJ2-1
length: 15
CDR3: CASSSTSGMYNEQFF
DNA: TGTGCCAGCAGCTCGACTAGCGGGATGTACAATGAGCAGTTCTTC

D: NA
V: TRBV6-1
size: NA
J: TRBJ1-4
length: 15
CDR3: CASSRTGSTNEKLFF
DNA: TGTGCCAGCAGTCGAACAGGGTCAACTAATGAAAAACTGTTTTTT

D: NA
V: TRBV7-8
size: few
J: TRBJ1-2
length: 15
CDR3: CASSLGTRGGYGYTF
DNA: TGTGCCAGCAGCTTGGGGACCCGGGGTGGCTATGGCTACACCTTC

D: NA
V: TRBV9
size: few
J: TRBJ1-5
length: 15
CDR3: CASSVGTLITEPQHF
DNA: TGTGCCAGCAGCGTTGGGACATTAATAACGGAGCCCCAGCATTTT

D: NA
V: TRBV10-3
size: few
J: TRBJ1-1
length: 15
CDR3: CAISQNEGWNTEAFF
DNA: TGTGCCATCAGCCAGAACGAAGGGTGGAACACTGAAGCTTTCTTT

D: NA
V: TRBV6-1
size: few
J: TRBJ1-1
length: 15
CDR3: CASSPGDLVSPGAFF
DNA: TGTGCCAGCAGCCCAGGGGACCTTGTCTCCCCAGGGGCTTTCTTT

D: NA
V: TRBV2
size: few
J: TRBJ1-2
length: 13
CDR3: CASSDDRVNGYTF
DNA: TGTGCCAGCAGCGACGACAGAGTAAATGGCTACACCTTC

D: TRBD2
V: TRBV6-4
size: NA
J: TRBJ2-3
length: 15
CDR3: CASSDTAGGPYTQYF
DNA: TGTGCCAGCAGTGATACAGCGGGGGGGCCATATACGCAGTATTTT

D: NA
V: TRBV15
size: few
J: TRBJ1-1
length: 15
CDR3: CATSREKGLNTEAFF
DNA: TGTGCCACCAGCAGAGAGAAGGGATTGAACACTGAAGCTTTCTTT

D: NA
V: TRBV6-1
size: NA
J: TRBJ2-5
length: 15
CDR3: CASSLLQGLPETQYF
DNA: TGTGCCAGCAGTCTCCTACAGGGTCTCCCAGAGACCCAGTACTTC

D: NA
V: TRBV12-3/TRBV12-4
size: NA
J: TRBJ1-2
length: 13
CDR3: CASSFRVNYGYTF
DNA: TGTGCCAGCAGTTTCCGGGTGAACTATGGCTACACCTTC

D: TRBD1
V: TRBV12-3/TRBV12-4
size: NA
J: TRBJ2-7
length: 12
CDR3: CASTEDRGEQYF
DNA: TGTGCCAGCACCGAGGACAGGGGAGAGCAGTACTTC

D: NA
V: TRBV12-3/TRBV12-4
size: few
J: TRBJ1-5
length: 12
CDR3: CASSLGNQPQHF
DNA: TGTGCCAGCAGTTTAGGGAATCAGCCCCAGCATTTT

D: TRBD1
V: TRBV5-1
size: NA
J: TRBJ2-1
length: 15
CDR3: CASSGDRASYNEQFF
DNA: TGCGCCAGCAGCGGGGACAGGGCATCCTACAATGAGCAGTTCTTC

D: NA
V: TRBV7-2
size: NA
J: TRBJ1-5
length: 13
CDR3: CASSERSAQPQHF
DNA: TGTGCCAGCAGCGAAAGGAGTGCTCAGCCCCAGCATTTT

D: TRBD1
V: TRBV12-3/TRBV12-4
size: NA
J: TRBJ1-2
length: 15
CDR3: CASSKTGRGGYGYTF
DNA: TGTGCCAGCAGTAAGACAGGGCGAGGAGGGTATGGCTACACCTTC

D: TRBD1
V: TRBV6-5
size: few
J: TRBJ1-2
length: 14
CDR3: CASSSRRDSYGYTF
DNA: TGTGCCAGCAGTTCCAGGCGGGACAGTTATGGCTACACCTTC

D: NA
V: TRBV7-8
size: few
J: TRBJ1-5
length: 15
CDR3: CASSGGVTGNQPQHF
DNA: TGTGCCAGCAGCGGTGGGGTTACGGGCAATCAGCCCCAGCATTTT

D: TRBD1
V: TRBV10-1
size: few
J: TRBJ2-3
length: 15
CDR3: CASSPDRVRTDTQYF
DNA: TGCGCCAGCAGCCCCGACAGGGTTCGTACAGATACGCAGTATTTT

D: NA
V: TRBV12-3/TRBV12-4
size: NA
J: TRBJ1-2
length: 12
CDR3: CASSSSGARSTF
DNA: TGTGCCAGCAGCTCTTCGGGGGCTCGATCCACCTTC

D: NA
V: TRBV6-5
size: few
J: TRBJ2-3
length: 14
CDR3: CASSLAQGTDTQYF
DNA: TGTGCCAGCAGTTTGGCGCAGGGCACAGATACGCAGTATTTT

D: TRBD1
V: TRBV12-3/TRBV12-4
size: medium-sized
J: TRBJ1-1
length: 13
CDR3: CASSPQGAGEAFF
DNA: TGTGCCAGCAGTCCACAGGGGGCAGGTGAAGCTTTCTTT

D: TRBD1
V: TRBV11-1
size: NA
J: TRBJ2-5
length: 14
CDR3: CASSLGQPRETQYF
DNA: TGTGCCAGCAGCTTGGGACAGCCGAGGGAGACCCAGTACTTC

D: NA
V: TRBV6-5
size: few
J: TRBJ1-6
length: 16
CDR3: CASSSFPSKRHSPLHF
DNA: TGTGCCAGCAGTTCCTTCCCTTCTAAGAGGCATTCACCCCTCCACTTT

D: NA
V: TRBV6-1
size: few
J: TRBJ2-5
length: 13
CDR3: CASSARRQETQYF
DNA: TGTGCCAGCAGTGCACGGCGACAAGAGACCCAGTACTTC

D: NA
V: TRBV12-3/TRBV12-4
size: few
J: TRBJ2-7
length: 12
CDR3: CASSLAAYEQYF
DNA: TGTGCCAGCAGTTTAGCGGCCTACGAGCAGTACTTC

D: NA
V: TRBV7-3
size: few
J: TRBJ2-1
length: 15
CDR3: CASSPDPFSYNEQFF
DNA: TGTGCCAGCAGCCCCGACCCATTCTCCTACAATGAGCAGTTCTTC

D: TRBD1
V: TRBV6-5
size: NA
J: TRBJ1-4
length: 15
CDR3: CASSSPTGTGEKLFF
DNA: TGTGCCAGCAGTTCACCAACCGGGACAGGCGAAAAACTGTTTTTT

D: TRBD1
V: TRBV19
size: few
J: TRBJ2-2
length: 13
CDR3: CASSVTGGGELFF
DNA: TGTGCCAGTAGTGTAACAGGGGGCGGGGAGCTGTTTTTT

D: NA
V: TRBV6-1
size: NA
J: TRBJ2-6
length: 16
CDR3: CASSGGLSSGANVLTF
DNA: TGTGCCAGCAGCGGAGGGTTAAGCTCTGGGGCCAACGTCCTGACTTTC

D: NA
V: TRBV30
size: NA
J: TRBJ2-4
length: 14
CDR3: CAWSFEQRGNIQYF
DNA: TGTGCCTGGAGTTTCGAACAACGAGGGAACATTCAGTACTTC